This T cell receptor (beta chain) was documented in a study of response to subunit inactivated influenza vaccine. J gave up 10 bases and V 6 bases, and 5 bases lay outside the gene matches. The CDR3 runs to 11 residues. TCRdb re-derived calls from the RT-PCR reads in MiXCR, one entry per CDR3 protein. In the table there are about 540,000 distinct CDR3 sequences, approximately 24% of which are singletons. This clonotype was observed a handful of times. The data also belong to a second study, concerning T cells expressing NK-cell markers. From that study: The TCR beta cDNA came from 5'RACE template switching with UMIs.

Sequencing was performed on CD4+ T cells sorted from PBMCs, taken about 11 days after vaccination. The chain links TRBV12-3 or TRBV12-4 to TRBJ2-7; TRBD1 aligns across 8 bases. This clonotype originated in a man between 45 and 60 years old who received an inactivated influenza vaccine. CDR3 in DNA: TGTGCCAGCAGGGGGGGACAGGTTCAGTACTTC. This translates into CASRGGQVQYF.